Sequencing of this T cell receptor beta chain was carried out in a study of cytomegalovirus exposure and HLA in healthy donors (dated by TCRdb to 2016 to 2017). Looking at the study overall: An earlier analysis of around 600 of the donors reported 250 to 350 Gb of sequence data and 117 million unique TCR beta sequences from 190 million or so T cells. A later genetic analysis used genome-wide SNP genotypes for about three fifths of the 666 donors, treating that subset as a discovery cohort. A later analysis re-analyzed previously published TCR beta repertoires from 550 to 700 donors and added high-resolution HLA genotyping to study TCR occurrence patterns. Every discovery cohort repertoire had been produced on one sequencing platform. Using immunosequencing, the study profiled T cell repertoires from 666 subjects and related those repertoires to cytomegalovirus serostatus. An early release covering more than 500 HLA-typed donors comprised 250 to 350 gigabases of sequencing data and 65 million to 100 million unique TCR sequences. Alongside the repertoire data, information on donor age, sex, ethnicity and CMV serostatus was compiled. The number of donors typed differed by locus, with about 629-630 for A, B, C, DRB1 and DQB1, more than 500 for DQA1, approximately 570 for DPA1, and over 400 for DPB1. Rather than drawing on any new phenotypic data, the later analysis identified candidate immune exposures from TCR beta sequences and the way those sequences occurred across donors. Four to six DR-DQ haplotypes were handled as single units for association and clustering because linkage in the cohort was strong. An earlier analysis of a few hundred of the donors applied high-throughput TCR beta sequencing to assess whether each TCR beta V gene segment acted as functional or pseudogenic. The genetic ancestry cluster associated with self-reported Caucasian donors included 70% to 85% of the approximately 400 genotyped donors. High-throughput TCR immunosequencing, statistical association of individual TCRs with disease status, and machine learning were combined to predict cytomegalovirus infection status. On average, 235,054 unique TCR beta nucleotide sequences were sequenced per donor among some 420 genotyped donors of the cohort, with around 19% of those sequences being non-productive. Both class I and class II loci were covered by HLA typing, at four-digit resolution. Besides the first cohort of roughly 640 subjects, a separate validation cohort made up of 120 or so different subjects was used. The study was designed to test whether signatures of past pathogen exposure could be identified by cataloging public T cell receptors.

Paper-wide results and their limitations: For the cohort, immune exposure information was limited to CMV serostatus. Correlated functional status among segregating V segments might reflect linkage disequilibrium, but an unknown experimental factor could not be ruled out. Because HLA typing was unavailable for some donors at each locus, only the typed subset was used in association tests. The 87-base-pair reads could not distinguish some IMGT-functional V segments, including TRBV6-2 and TRBV6-3, so those segments were excluded. A later analysis associated about 18,000 TCR beta sequences with specific HLA alleles at a false discovery rate of 0.05. According to a later analysis, most CMV-associated TCR beta chains appeared to be HLA-restricted, and the HLA associations seemed to be driven largely by CMV exposure. Across donors, most TCR sequences were observed very rarely, whereas some public TCRs were present in many individuals. In a later genetic analysis, fewer N-insertions in productive TCRs were reported among donors in an Asian-associated ancestry cluster than the approximately 670-donor mean. Assigning TCR associations to individual alleles was difficult when HLA alleles, especially DR and DQ, strongly co-occurred. V-gene and J-gene trimming of TCR beta chains was associated with a missense DCLRE1C variant in a later genetic analysis, and the association was replicated in an independent cohort. Roughly 15 rarely observed V segments, including chromosome 9 orphons, were excluded from the earlier analysis of about 610 of the donors because counts were too low. A later analysis reported that several top co-occurrence clusters appeared linked to parvovirus B19, influenza, CMV and Epstein-Barr virus. Roughly uniform sequencing depth across donors was assumed in presence/absence analyses, although this assumption may not hold. The authors suggested that the approach could potentially be extended to other disease states and immunological phenotypes. A further reported finding was that TCR beta sequences accurately predicted the HLA-A and HLA-B alleles for most subjects in the first cohort. Compared with equally common non-associated chains, HLA-associated TCR beta chains in a later analysis were more clonally expanded and had lower generation probabilities. In an earlier analysis of 500 to 650 of the donors, most TCR beta V segments appeared in productive rearrangements about 90% or about 30% of the time, broadly matching IMGT annotations. Only TCR beta chains were sequenced in this cohort, and the absence of alpha or paired-chain data limited detectable features. According to a later analysis, TCR association rates differed among HLA loci, with DRB1 alleles showing the most associated TCRs and HLA-C alleles showing the fewest. The sequencing pipeline was judged likely to have produced a cluster of highly shared sequence variants as a technical artifact. Cytomegalovirus status was reported to be diagnosed by the classifier with high specificity and sensitivity in both the original and validation cohorts. A few of the identified cytomegalovirus-associated TCR beta chains were confirmed in vitro to be specific for cytomegalovirus antigens. The study listed over 150 TCR beta chains as associated with cytomegalovirus.

After removal of 7 bases from V and 5 bases from J, the junction retains 11 bases not matched to a gene. CDR1 MDHEN and CDR2 SYDVKM are derived from the germline V gene. From the cysteine up to the phenylalanine, the CDR3 has a length of 14 residues. The only DNA kept is the CDR3, 42 bases in frame from the first base. A note on this clone: No cognate antigen has been identified for it. Base qualities are not at hand, and no much larger clone is one base apart.

The cohort was made up of approximately 670 healthy bone marrow donors. At the time of sampling, every cohort member was nominally healthy, though immune exposures that went unrecorded were likely present. The donor was CMV seronegative and was included in the group of under 450 seronegative cohort members. Every donor gave a peripheral blood sample, and the peripheral blood mononuclear cells from that sample were used for TCR beta sequencing. The Qiagen DNeasy Blood Extraction Kit was used to extract genomic DNA from the blood cell samples. Library method: the immunoSEQ multiplex PCR assay. For the multiplex PCR, a mixture combining 60 forward primers for TCR Vbeta segments and 13 reverse primers for TCR Jbeta segments was used. The CDR3 region of rearranged TCR beta genes was amplified from genomic DNA by a multiplex PCR assay. The Illumina HiSeq System was used to sequence the amplified TCR beta libraries as 87-base-pair reads. The published analysis was carried out like this. A later analysis counted about 82 million unique TCR beta chains across the 666 repertoires, and some 11 million of these chains were shared by at least two donors. To remove PCR and sequencing errors, raw reads were error-corrected and collapsed into unique sequences using a nearest-neighbor algorithm that merged closely related sequences. Alignment of CDR3 sequences to IMGT reference sequences was used to assign V, D and J gene segments. For a sequence to be retained, a match of at least six nucleotides was required to both a V gene segment and a J gene segment. A rearrangement counted as productive if the CDR3 had no stop codons and remained in frame with V and J, and every other rearrangement counted as non-productive. CDR3 was defined according to IMGT convention as the region running from the second conserved V-encoded cysteine to the conserved J-encoded phenylalanine. Sequences without an unambiguous match to a single V gene segment were excluded from the earlier analysis of 587 of the donors. An earlier analysis of approximately 590 of the donors classified V segments as functional when productive rearrangements were above 56.7% and as segregating when the standard deviation between donors was above 5%. To diagnose cytomegalovirus status from the catalog of TCR beta chain sequences, a statistical classification framework was built. A later analysis assigned V and J genes by comparing TCR nucleotide sequences with IMGT/GENE-DB human TR gene sequences. Using the TCRdist pipeline, a later analysis assigned CDR3 sequences along with most-parsimonious VDJ recombination scenarios. In a later analysis, every TCR beta chain was defined by the combination of its CDR3 amino acid sequence and its V-gene family, and reads without a unique V-gene family were dropped. As a way to deal with suspected cross-contamination and a sequencing artifact, a later analysis dropped over 550 nucleotide sequences that were highly shared and had low generation probability. In a later analysis, a clonal expansion index for each public chain was calculated from normalized within-repertoire ranks of inferred template counts. A later analysis computed generation probabilities with a VDJ recombination model fitted to out-of-frame rearrangements, and checked the results against IGoR. In a later analysis, TCR-TCR, TCR-HLA and TCR-CMV co-occurrence was scored with hypergeometric tests, and a repertoire-size bias correction was applied to TCR pairs. A later analysis estimated false discovery rates by permuting HLA or CMV assignments 20 times. In a later analysis, co-occurring TCRs were grouped with DBSCAN, and TCRdist sequence similarity was added when clustering was performed within HLA-allele-positive subsets. Repertoires with fewer than 30,000 or more than 120,000 public chains, plus five repertoires with anomalous nucleotide sharing, were excluded from co-occurrence clustering. Not all clones reach the TCRdb copy of this immuneACCESS table, which keeps in-frame sequences only. Checked studies attribute under half of the gap to unresolved V genes and leave the rest unexplained. V and J calls and clone size are given by that table; D and trimming were obtained from the DNA. The sample table records approximately 150,000 clones; 75% of these occur just once. Clones ranked in the top ten supply approximately 2.3% of the sample.

The receptor chain draws on TRBV28 and TRBJ2-7; 7 central nucleotides agree with TRBD2. This clonotype originated in a female donor in good health and CMV-seronegative. The specimen was PBMCs. The CDR3 region reads CASTLRTSKNEQYF. The DNA sequence reads TGTGCCAGCACTCTTCGGACTAGTAAGAACGAGCAGTACTTC.